This section outlines one T cell receptor beta chain sequence together with its context. What it binds is unknown. A junction end diverges from the germline sequence, so it may reflect a read error. This beta chain lies outside the target of a library built for alpha chains; its clone size means little. The time point was: sample taken at primary tumor resection. Unsorted whole RNA from tumor, nontumor lung or frozen PBMC underwent sequencing. Untreated early-stage non-small cell lung cancer patients, roughly 75 in total, were the donors. Unique molecular identifiers tagged every individual TCR cDNA molecule. TCRdb itself ran the 5' RACE reads through MiXCR, one entry per CDR3 protein. The sample lists 5,000 to 5,500 distinct CDR3 sequences, roughly 35% occurring once. This specimen belongs to a study of spatial heterogeneity in lung cancer. Study-wide points: In blood, ubiquitous expanded tumor TCRs appeared more at resection than follow-up.

The V gene's germline CDR1 is SQVTM and CDR2 ANQGSEA. The length of the CDR3 is 15 residues. The V call is TRBV29-1, the J call TRBJ2-7; 8 bases align to TRBD1. The TCR was taken from a female donor with early-stage non-small cell lung cancer. Sequences were derived from PBMCs, sampled at surgery. CDR3 amino acids: CSALPQGAASSEQYF. The CDR3 DNA reads TGCAGCGCACTACCGCAGGGGGCGGCCTCCTCCGAGCAGTACTTC.